This T cell receptor beta chain was identified during a study of blood T cell repertoires in COVID-19. Study-level background: Samples taken during acute and convalescent COVID-19 were collected in the United States, Italy and Spain. Nucleic acid was either cDNA or gDNA, and it came from T cells, B-cell-depleted T cells, or PBMCs.

The ends were cut back, 1 base at V and 4 bases at J, with 11 bases in the middle. Germline-derived CDR1 and CDR2 are GTSNPN and SVGIG (reference sequence). CDR3 length equals 13 residues. Per the study methods: Amplified reference gene primers provided the basis for estimating nucleated cell counts. Profiling relied on immunoSEQ multiplex PCR, and the TCRdb table lists in-frame clones only, not all of them. That table gives V, J and clone size, and the DNA gave D and trimming. The sample has roughly 250,000 clones; approximately 91% are singletons. Cohort assignment relied on participant-reported clinical history.

The material sequenced was PBMCs or T cells enriched from blood (not recorded which). The chain joins TRBV30 to TRBJ2-7, with a weak D call TRBD1 (6 bases). The clonotype comes from a woman in her 40s with acute COVID-19. CDR3 protein: CAWSGTEIYEQYF. The CDR3 DNA is TGTGCCTGGAGTGGGACAGAGATTTACGAGCAGTACTTC.